This entry features one TCR beta chain sequence. The antigen remains unidentified. CD4+ T cells that had been cultured provided DNA sequenced with the Oncomine TCR Beta short-read assay. TCRdb used MiXCR to reprocess the PCR reads, holding one entry per CDR3 protein. The sample records 12,000 or so distinct CDR3 sequences, roughly 29% being singletons. This sample is drawn from a study of vaccination and CD4 T cells after COVID-19. Treatment denoted: roughly 10-day PBMC culture with coronavirus spike peptide pools or control peptides (ViraFEST assay). CDR1 is SGHNT, CDR2 YENEEA, per germline. The CDR3 extends over 18 amino acids. The trim removed 1 base at V and 4 bases at J, leaving 11 bases unmatched.

The V and J genes are TRBV11-3 and TRBJ2-5; 11 nucleotides line up with TRBD2. The specimen was CD4+ T cells from blood, cultured in vitro, collected before SARS-CoV-2 vaccination. The sequence was collected from a human donor who received a COVID-19 vaccine. CDR3 residues: CASSLGLAGGEWGETQYF. The CDR3, as DNA: TGTGCCAGCAGCTTAGGGCTAGCGGGGGGAGAATGGGGAGAGACCCAGTACTTC.